This record covers a single T cell receptor beta chain. The junction shows a germline mismatch at one end, possibly a read error. The record originates from a study of response to subunit inactivated influenza vaccine. One entry per CDR3 protein results from TCRdb running MiXCR on the RT-PCR reads. The top ten clones hold approximately 10% of a sample with 700,000 to 800,000 distinct CDR3 sequences, roughly 18% of them seen once. This CDR3 is 15 amino acids long. This TCR was sampled from a middle-aged man who received an inactivated influenza vaccine. The rearrangement uses TRBV12-3 or TRBV12-4 and TRBJ2-7; tentatively, D is TRBD1 or TRBD2 (6 bases each). Specimen: PBMCs from blood, collected less than 6 days after vaccination. CDR3 sequence (DNA): TGTGTCAGCAGGTTGCGTTGGGGGGCCGCCTACGAGCAGTACTTC. Protein: CVSRLRWGAAYEQYF.